The T cell receptor beta chain under discussion was sequenced for a study of CD8 T cells in ankylosing spondylitis. Study-wide results and limits: The authors found the disease-linked clones to be CD8+ and relatively rare in peripheral blood. A motif of fewer than ten highly homologous TCR beta variants was seen as apparently characteristic of ankylosing spondylitis blood.

Worth noting for this clonotype: Its antigen is unknown.

Using quantitative 5'-RACE with molecular barcodes, the authors made TCR beta libraries. TCRdb analysed the 5' RACE reads with MiXCR anew, one entry per CDR3 protein. Of about 420,000 distinct CDR3 sequences listed, 20% to 25% are singletons. This CDR3 region has 16 residues. Germline CDR1 reads SQVTM; CDR2 reads ANQGSEA. J gave up 0 bases and V 8 bases, and 12 bases lay outside the gene matches. This receptor was identified in a male donor with ankylosing spondylitis. This sequence joins TRBV29-1 and TRBJ1-4; 7 positions agree with TRBD1. The sample was blood, either unsorted or a sorted T cell fraction (not recorded which). The CDR3 nucleotides are TGCAGCATTAAGGGGGCTGAACCTGCAACTAATGAAAAACTGTTTTTT. Translated, it gives CSIKGAEPATNEKLFF.